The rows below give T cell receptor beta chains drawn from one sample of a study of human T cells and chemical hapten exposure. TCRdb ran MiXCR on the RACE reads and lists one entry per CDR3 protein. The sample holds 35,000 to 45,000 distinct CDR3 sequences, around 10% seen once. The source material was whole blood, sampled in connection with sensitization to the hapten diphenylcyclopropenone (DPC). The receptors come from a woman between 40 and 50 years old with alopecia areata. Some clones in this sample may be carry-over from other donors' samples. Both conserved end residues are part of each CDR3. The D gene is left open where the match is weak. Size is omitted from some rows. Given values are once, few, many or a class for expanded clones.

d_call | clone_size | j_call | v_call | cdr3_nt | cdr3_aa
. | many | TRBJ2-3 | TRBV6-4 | TGTGCCAGCAGTTTTAGGGGGGAGTCGACAGATACGCAGTATTTT | CASSFRGESTDTQYF
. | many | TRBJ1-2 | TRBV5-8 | TGTGCCAGCAGCTTGGGAGTCGCACTTAACTATGGCTACACCTTC | CASSLGVALNYGYTF
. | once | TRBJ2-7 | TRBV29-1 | TGCAGCGTCGACCCGGGGCCCGGCAACGAGCAGTACTTC | CSVDPGPGNEQYF
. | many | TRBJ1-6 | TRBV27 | TGTGCCAGCAGTTTATCAGGTCCCTCGAACCTCCACTTT | CASSLSGPSNLHF
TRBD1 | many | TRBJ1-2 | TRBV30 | TGTGCCTGTCTTGCTACCGGGACAGGGTATGGCTACACCTTC | CACLATGTGYGYTF
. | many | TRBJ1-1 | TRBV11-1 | TGTGCCAGCAGCTTAGGGGAGAGTGAAGCTTTCTTT | CASSLGESEAFF
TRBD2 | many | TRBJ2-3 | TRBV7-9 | TGTGCCAGCAGCCGACCAGGGGCTAGCGGGGGGGCCTCAGATACGCAGTATTTT | CASSRPGASGGASDTQYF
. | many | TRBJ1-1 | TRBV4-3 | TGCGCCAGCAGCCAGAACGTCAGGGGTGGAACTGAAGCTTTCTTT | CASSQNVRGGTEAFF
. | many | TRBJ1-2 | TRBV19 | TGTGCCAGTAGTATACGACCCCTCGCGGGAGGCTATGGCTACACCTTC | CASSIRPLAGGYGYTF
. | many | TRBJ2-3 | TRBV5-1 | TGCGCCAGCAGCTTACAGGGAATCAGAGATACGCAGTATTTT | CASSLQGIRDTQYF
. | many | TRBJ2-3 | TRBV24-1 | TGTGCCACCACCAGGGGAGGCACAGATACGCAGTATTTT | CATTRGGTDTQYF
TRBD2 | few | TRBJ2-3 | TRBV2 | TGTGCCAGCAGTGTTAGCGGGGTTACAGATACGCAGTATTTT | CASSVSGVTDTQYF
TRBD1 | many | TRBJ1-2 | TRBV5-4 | TGTGCCAGCAGCTTGGAAGGGGGCAACTATGGCTACACCTTC | CASSLEGGNYGYTF
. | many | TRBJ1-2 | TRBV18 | TGTGCCAGCTCACGCCCCGTCGGTGAGGGATTTGGCTATGGCTACACCTTC | CASSRPVGEGFGYGYTF
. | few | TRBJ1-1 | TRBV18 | TGTGCCAGCTCACCACCAGGGGGGATGAACACTGAAGCTTTCTTT | CASSPPGGMNTEAFF
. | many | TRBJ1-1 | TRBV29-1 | TGCAGCGTTGGCCGTATGGCTTTCTTT | CSVGRMAFF
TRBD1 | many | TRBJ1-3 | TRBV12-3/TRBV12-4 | TGTGCCAGCAGTCGACAGGGGGCTGGAAACACCATATATTTT | CASSRQGAGNTIYF
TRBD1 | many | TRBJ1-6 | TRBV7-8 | TGTGCCAGCAGCTTACGACTCCGCCGGGACAGTCTTAGTTCACCCCTCCACTTT | CASSLRLRRDSLSSPLHF
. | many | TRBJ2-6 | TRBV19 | TGTGCCACCTATGAGGGGGAGCCCTCTGGGGCCAACGTCCTGACTTTC | CATYEGEPSGANVLTF
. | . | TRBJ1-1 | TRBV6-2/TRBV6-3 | TGTGCCAGCAGTTACGGGGCCGTGAACACTGAAGCTTTCTTT | CASSYGAVNTEAFF
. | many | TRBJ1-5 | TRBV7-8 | TGTGCCAGCAGCTTAGCGCGGGGAGATAGCAATCAGCCCCAGCATTTT | CASSLARGDSNQPQHF
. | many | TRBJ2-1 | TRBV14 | TGTGCCAGCAGCCTGGGCCAGGGGCGGGGGTCCCCCAATGAGCAGTTCTTC | CASSLGQGRGSPNEQFF
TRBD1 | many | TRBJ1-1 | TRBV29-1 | TGCAGCGCCTCCGGACAGGGGTTGGGAGCTTTCTTT | CSASGQGLGAFF
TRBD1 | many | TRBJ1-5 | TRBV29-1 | TGCAGCGTTGAGACAGGGGGGGATCAGCCCCAGCATTTT | CSVETGGDQPQHF
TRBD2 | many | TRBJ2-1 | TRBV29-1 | TGCAGCGTTCGTTTTTGGGGGGGAAACAATGAGCAGTTCTTC | CSVRFWGGNNEQFF
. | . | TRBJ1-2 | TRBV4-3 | TGCGCCAGCAGCCAAGATAGTGGGTACATCTATGGCTACACCTTC | CASSQDSGYIYGYTF
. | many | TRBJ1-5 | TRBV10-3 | TGTGCCATCAGTGAAATTGACGGGTCCAATCAGCCCCAGCATTTT | CAISEIDGSNQPQHF
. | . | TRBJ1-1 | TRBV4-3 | TGCGCCAGCAGCCAAGAGAGTTGGATCGCTGAAGCTTTCTTT | CASSQESWIAEAFF
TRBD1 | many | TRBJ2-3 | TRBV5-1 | TGCGCCAGCAGCTTGGTATCAGGGGGCGACGGCACAGATACGCAGTATTTT | CASSLVSGGDGTDTQYF
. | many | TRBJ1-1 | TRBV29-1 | TGCAGCGTTGAAAGGACACAGAACACTGAAGCTTTCTTT | CSVERTQNTEAFF
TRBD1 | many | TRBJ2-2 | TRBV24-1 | TGTGCCACCAGCCGGGGACAGGTTAACACCGGGGAGCTGTTTTTT | CATSRGQVNTGELFF
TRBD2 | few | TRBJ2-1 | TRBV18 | TGTGCCAGCTCACCTGCTAGCGGAGGGTCCTATGAGCAGTTCTTC | CASSPASGGSYEQFF
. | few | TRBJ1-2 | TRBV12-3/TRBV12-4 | TGTGCCAGCAGTTTAGGGGACTTAAGATATGGCTACACCTTC | CASSLGDLRYGYTF
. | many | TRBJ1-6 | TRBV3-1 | TGTGCCAGCAGCCAAGCTGTAGGAAGTCGGACACCCCTCCACTTT | CASSQAVGSRTPLHF
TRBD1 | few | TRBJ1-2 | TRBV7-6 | TGTGCCAGCAGCTTAGGACAGGGGCAGGGCTACACCTTC | CASSLGQGQGYTF
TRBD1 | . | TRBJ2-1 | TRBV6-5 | TGTGCCAGCAGACCAATCGACAGGGGCAGGATAGATGAGCAGTTCTTC | CASRPIDRGRIDEQFF